The entry below describes one T cell receptor beta chain. V was shortened by 6 bases and J by 7 bases, with 9 bases between the two germline ends. Germline V lookup: CDR1 ENHRY, CDR2 SYGVKD. CDR3 length equals 12 residues. This entry comes from a study of blood T cell repertoires in COVID-19. Study information: Material from acute and convalescent COVID-19 was sourced from the United States, Italy and Spain. T cells, B-cell-depleted T cells, or PBMCs provided the cDNA or gDNA that served as material.

Per the original methods: How many nucleated cells were present was estimated from reference gene primer amplification. Clones were sequenced by immunoSEQ multiplex PCR, and TCRdb holds only the in-frame ones, with some missing. The D gene and trimming were derived from the DNA, and the V and J assignments and clone size from that table. This table holds approximately 100,000 clones, 82% found once. Material for sequencing was peripheral blood. This clonotype originated in a man aged 70-80 years with active or convalescent COVID-19. This chain connects TRBV10-3 to TRBJ2-2; TRBD1 might be the D (5 bases). CDR3 bases: TGTGCCATCAGGCCAAGGGGCGGGGAGCTGTTTTTT. It is translated as CAIRPRGGELFF.